This is a list of T cell receptor delta chains from one sample in a study of gamma-delta T cells after stem cell transplantation. TCRdb used CATT to re-call clones from the RT-PCR reads. The data hold roughly 1,100 delta-chain clones, with approximately 38% observed a single time. What was sequenced was gamma-delta T cells. The receptors originated from a human donor. It is not recorded whose cells these are; they may come from a transplant donor. Each CDR3 is given without its conserved first and last residue. The order of the fields is V gene, CDR3 protein.

v_gene: TRDV2
CDR3aa: ACDAIGDIATDKLI

v_gene: TRDV2
CDR3aa: ACDSILGDRRKGTDKLI

v_gene: TRDV2
CDR3aa: ACECTPPGGNDKLI

v_gene: TRDV2
CDR3aa: ACDALLLGDTLTDKLI

v_gene: TRDV2
CDR3aa: ACDALVGVRYTDKLI

v_gene: TRDV2
CDR3aa: ACDTLLGTRGDKLI

v_gene: TRDV2
CDR3aa: ACDMMMGDTRDKLI

v_gene: TRDV1
CDR3aa: ALGEYWGPFLPLLVTDKLI

v_gene: TRDV2
CDR3aa: ACDTVSGWGTPLRLSSWDTLQMF

v_gene: TRDV2
CDR3aa: ACDTLGDRWDKLI

v_gene: TRDV2
CDR3aa: ACDTVGIRDDKLI

v_gene: TRDV1
CDR3aa: ALGELSFLRPQYWGILALTAQLF

v_gene: TRDV1
CDR3aa: ALGVEHTYWGAPYTDKLI

v_gene: TRDV2
CDR3aa: ACDTLGEYTDKLI

v_gene: TRDV2
CDR3aa: ACDTGLLLGDTHDKLI

v_gene: TRDV2
CDR3aa: ACDDLLGDTSPDKLI

v_gene: TRDV2
CDR3aa: ACDTLLTGGYADKLI

v_gene: TRDV2
CDR3aa: ACDTVTTGGCGGHTDKLI

v_gene: TRDV2
CDR3aa: ACDTVLGEPDKLI

v_gene: TRDV2
CDR3aa: ACDPVLGVLSDDKLI

v_gene: TRDV2
CDR3aa: ACDTVDSGGYAGTDNLI

v_gene: TRDV2
CDR3aa: ACDTILGDRGYTDKLI

v_gene: TRDV2
CDR3aa: ACDNILEGDISWDTRQMF

v_gene: TRDV2
CDR3aa: ARDTAELGGLTKADKLI

v_gene: TRDV2
CDR3aa: ACGTLGGDKLI

v_gene: TRDV2
CDR3aa: ACDTVPSGVPFTDKLI

v_gene: TRDV1
CDR3aa: ALGDPGGLVLYDTPWWYTDKLI

v_gene: TRDV2
CDR3aa: ACDTLTGASFHTDKLI

v_gene: TRDV2
CDR3aa: ACDPLGGRYTDKLI

v_gene: TRDV2
CDR3aa: ACDTLRESWDTRQMF

v_gene: TRDV2
CDR3aa: ACDGMLGDNTDKLI

v_gene: TRDV3
CDR3aa: ATWGGFWLPYTDKLI

v_gene: TRDV3
CDR3aa: AFETPISHADKLI

v_gene: TRDV2
CDR3aa: ACDTVAPTGGLYTDKLI

v_gene: TRDV2
CDR3aa: ACDHVLGDTDKLI

v_gene: TRDV2
CDR3aa: ACDLLGAPTDNLI

v_gene: TRDV2
CDR3aa: ACDCLGADKLI

v_gene: TRDV2
CDR3aa: ACDPLLGDLTAQLF

v_gene: TRDV1
CDR3aa: ALGELGFGETGLGVGLITDKLI

v_gene: TRDV2
CDR3aa: ACDTAEGRSSWDTRQMF

v_gene: TRDV1
CDR3aa: ALGLSAFLWGIRHTDKLI

v_gene: TRDV2
CDR3aa: ACDTVGTSSWDTRQMF

v_gene: TRDV1
CDR3aa: ALGEVREAFLPWIRSTDKLI

v_gene: TRDV2
CDR3aa: ACDGVLGDNFRDTRQMF

v_gene: TRDV2
CDR3aa: ACDTVEDTETDKLI

v_gene: TRDV2
CDR3aa: ACDTLLLGDTLTDKLI

v_gene: TRDV2
CDR3aa: ACDLLGDPTDKLI

v_gene: TRDV2
CDR3aa: ARSPLGDFPWTDKLI

v_gene: TRAV29/DV5
CDR3aa: AASKLGLPFFFGDWGMRGTDKLI